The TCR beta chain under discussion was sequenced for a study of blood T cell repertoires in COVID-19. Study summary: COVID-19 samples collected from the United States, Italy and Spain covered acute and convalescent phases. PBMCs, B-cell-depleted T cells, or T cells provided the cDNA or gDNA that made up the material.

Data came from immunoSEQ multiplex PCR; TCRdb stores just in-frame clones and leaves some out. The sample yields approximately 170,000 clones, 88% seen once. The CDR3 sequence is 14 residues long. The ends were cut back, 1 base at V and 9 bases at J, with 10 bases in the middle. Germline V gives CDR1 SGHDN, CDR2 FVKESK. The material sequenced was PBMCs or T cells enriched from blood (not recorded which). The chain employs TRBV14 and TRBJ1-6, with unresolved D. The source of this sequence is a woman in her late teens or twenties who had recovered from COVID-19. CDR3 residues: CASSQAYRGSPLHF. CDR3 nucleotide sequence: TGTGCCAGCAGCCAAGCATACCGGGGTTCACCCCTCCACTTT.